This TCR beta chain was documented in a study of CDR3 diversity in severe acne. This clonotype has just a few counts. This CDR3 is built from 12 residues. Germline CDR1 reads SGHTA; CDR2 reads FQGNSA. V shed 5 bases and J shed 4 bases, with 9 bases lying between them. TCRdb re-analysed the PCR reads in MiXCR, keeping a single row per CDR3 protein. Of about 85,000 distinct CDR3 sequences in the sample, around 50% are singletons; the top ten hold around 10%. V usage is TRBV7-2 and J usage is TRBJ2-7; TRBD2 is a possible D gene (6 bases). What was sequenced was blood. This clonotype originated in a male donor in good health, serving as a control. As DNA, the CDR3 is TGTGCCAGCAGCGTAGGGACTTACGAGCAGTACTTC. This codes for CASSVGTYEQYF.